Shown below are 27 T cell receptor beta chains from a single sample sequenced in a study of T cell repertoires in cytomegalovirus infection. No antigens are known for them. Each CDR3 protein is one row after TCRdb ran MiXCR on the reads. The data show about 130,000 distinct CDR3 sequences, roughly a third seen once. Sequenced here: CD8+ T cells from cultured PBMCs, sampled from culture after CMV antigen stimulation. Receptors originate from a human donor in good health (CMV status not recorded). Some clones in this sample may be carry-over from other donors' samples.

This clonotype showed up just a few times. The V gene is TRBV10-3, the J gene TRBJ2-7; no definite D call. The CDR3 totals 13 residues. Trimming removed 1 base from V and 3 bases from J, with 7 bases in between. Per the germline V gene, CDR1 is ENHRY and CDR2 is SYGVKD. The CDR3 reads CAISEFGDYEQYF. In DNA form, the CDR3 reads TGTGCCATCAGTGAGTTCGGTGACTACGAGCAGTACTTC.

CDR3 in amino acids: CASSALGGQRGYTF. The DNA for the CDR3 is TGTGCCAGTAGTGCCCTTGGCGGCCAGAGGGGCTACACCTTC. This chain links TRBV19 with TRBJ1-2; D ambiguous. V lost 5 bases to trimming and J lost 8 bases, with 18 bases between them. The germline CDR1 and CDR2 sequences are LNHDA and SQIVND (reference sequence). This CDR3 has 14 residues.

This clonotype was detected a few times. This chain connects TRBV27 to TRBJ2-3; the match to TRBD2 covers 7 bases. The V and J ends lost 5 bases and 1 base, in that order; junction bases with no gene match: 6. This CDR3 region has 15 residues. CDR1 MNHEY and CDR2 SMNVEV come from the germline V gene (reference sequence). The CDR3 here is CASSPGRAGTDTQYF. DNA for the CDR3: TGTGCCAGCAGTCCTGGGAGGGCTGGCACAGATACGCAGTATTTT.

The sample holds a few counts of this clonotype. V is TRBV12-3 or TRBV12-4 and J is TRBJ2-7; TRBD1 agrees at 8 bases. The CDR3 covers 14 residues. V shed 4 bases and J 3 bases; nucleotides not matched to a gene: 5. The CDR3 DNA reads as TGTGCCAGCAGTTCGGGCAGGGGGCTCTACGAGCAGTACTTC. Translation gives CASSSGRGLYEQYF.

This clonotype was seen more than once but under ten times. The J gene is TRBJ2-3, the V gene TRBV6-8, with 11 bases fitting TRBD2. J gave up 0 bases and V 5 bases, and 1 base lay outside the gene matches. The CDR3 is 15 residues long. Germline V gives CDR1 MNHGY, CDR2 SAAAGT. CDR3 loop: CASSRTSGSTDTQYF. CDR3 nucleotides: TGTGCCAGCAGTCGGACTAGCGGGAGCACAGATACGCAGTATTTT.

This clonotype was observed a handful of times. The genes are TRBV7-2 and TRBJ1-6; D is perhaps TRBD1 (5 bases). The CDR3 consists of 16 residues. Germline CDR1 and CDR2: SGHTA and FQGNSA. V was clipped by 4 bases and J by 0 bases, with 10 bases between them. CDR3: CASSWDLSSYNSPLHF. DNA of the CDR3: TGTGCCAGCAGCTGGGACCTCAGCTCCTATAATTCACCCCTCCACTTT.

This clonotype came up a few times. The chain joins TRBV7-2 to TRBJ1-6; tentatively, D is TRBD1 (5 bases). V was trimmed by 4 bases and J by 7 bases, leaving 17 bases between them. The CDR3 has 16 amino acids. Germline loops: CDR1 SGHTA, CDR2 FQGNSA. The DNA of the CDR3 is TGTGCCAGCAGCTCCCCGGTCGAGGGGAGGAATTCACCCCTCCACTTT. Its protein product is CASSSPVEGRNSPLHF. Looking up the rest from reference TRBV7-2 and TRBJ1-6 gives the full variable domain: GAGVSQSPSNKVTEKGKDVELRCDPISGHTALYWYRQSLGQGLEFLIYFQGNSAPDKSGLPSDRFSAERTGGSVSTLTIQRTQQEDSAVYLCASSSPVEGRNSPLHFGNGTRLTVT.

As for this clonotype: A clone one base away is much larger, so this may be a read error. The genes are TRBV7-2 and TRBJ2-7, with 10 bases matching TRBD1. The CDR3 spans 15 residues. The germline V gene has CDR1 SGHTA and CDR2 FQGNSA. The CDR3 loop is CASSAPGQGFHEHYF. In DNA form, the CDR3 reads TGTGCCAGCAGCGCCCCGGGACAGGGGTTCCACGAGCACTACTTC.

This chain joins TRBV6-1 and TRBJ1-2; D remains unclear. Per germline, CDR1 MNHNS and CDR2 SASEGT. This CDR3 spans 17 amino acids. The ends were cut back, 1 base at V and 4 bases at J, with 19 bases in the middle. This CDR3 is CASSEGGREYYVYGYTF. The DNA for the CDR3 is TGTGCCAGCAGTGAAGGGGGTAGGGAGTATTACGTCTATGGCTACACCTTC.

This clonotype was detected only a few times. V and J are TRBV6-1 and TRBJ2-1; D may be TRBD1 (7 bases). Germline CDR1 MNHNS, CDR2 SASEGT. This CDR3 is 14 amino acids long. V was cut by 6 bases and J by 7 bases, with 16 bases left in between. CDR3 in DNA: TGTGCCAGCAGGGGGGGACAGCTGTTGAATGAGCAGTTCTTC. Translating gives CASRGGQLLNEQFF.

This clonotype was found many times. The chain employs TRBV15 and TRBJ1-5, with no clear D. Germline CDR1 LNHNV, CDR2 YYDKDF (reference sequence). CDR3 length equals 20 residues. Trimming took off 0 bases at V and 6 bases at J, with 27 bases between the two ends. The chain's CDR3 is CATSRDSPLGSRGQTQPQHF. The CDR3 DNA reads TGTGCCACCAGCAGAGATAGTCCGTTGGGGTCGCGGGGTCAAACTCAGCCCCAGCATTTT.

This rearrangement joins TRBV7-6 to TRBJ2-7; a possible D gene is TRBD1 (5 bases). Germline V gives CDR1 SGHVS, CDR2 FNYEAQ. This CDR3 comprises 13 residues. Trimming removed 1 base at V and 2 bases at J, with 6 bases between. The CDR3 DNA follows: TGTGCCAGCAGCTTAGAGGACACCTACGAGCAGTACTTC. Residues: CASSLEDTYEQYF.

The DNA for the CDR3 is TGTGCCAGCAGCCAAAGATGGGGGTTCTATGGCTACACCTTC. It codes for CASSQRWGFYGYTF. This chain joins TRBV3-1 and TRBJ1-2; maybe TRBD1 (5 bases). The ends were cut back, 2 bases at V and 4 bases at J, with 11 bases in the middle. Germline CDR1 is LGHDT and CDR2 is YNNKEL (reference sequence). The CDR3 loop spans 14 amino acids.

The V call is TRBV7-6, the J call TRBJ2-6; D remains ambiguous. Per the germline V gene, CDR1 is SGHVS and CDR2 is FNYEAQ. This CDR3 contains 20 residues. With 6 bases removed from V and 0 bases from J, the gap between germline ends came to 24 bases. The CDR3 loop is CASSLNVLWDGASGANVLTF. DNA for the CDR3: TGTGCCAGCAGTCTTAACGTCCTTTGGGATGGTGCCTCTGGGGCCAACGTCCTGACTTTC.

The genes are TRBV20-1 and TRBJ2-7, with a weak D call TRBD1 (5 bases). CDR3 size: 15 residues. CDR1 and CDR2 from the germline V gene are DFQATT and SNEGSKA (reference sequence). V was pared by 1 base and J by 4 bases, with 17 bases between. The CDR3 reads CSARARTTPSYEQYF. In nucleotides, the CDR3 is TGCAGTGCTAGAGCTAGGACAACCCCATCTTACGAGCAGTACTTC.

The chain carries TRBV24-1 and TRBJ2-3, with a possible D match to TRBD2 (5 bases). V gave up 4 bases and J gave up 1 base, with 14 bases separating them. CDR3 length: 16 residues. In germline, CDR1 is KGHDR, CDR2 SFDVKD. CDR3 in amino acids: CATSESQTRGTDTQYF. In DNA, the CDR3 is TGTGCCACCAGTGAGTCCCAGACGAGGGGCACAGATACGCAGTATTTT.

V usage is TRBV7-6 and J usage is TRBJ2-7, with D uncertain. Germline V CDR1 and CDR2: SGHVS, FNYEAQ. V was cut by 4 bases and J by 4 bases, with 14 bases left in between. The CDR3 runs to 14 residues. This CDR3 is CASSSAFQRYEQYF. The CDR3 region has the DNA TGTGCCAGCAGCTCTGCATTTCAGCGTTACGAGCAGTACTTC.

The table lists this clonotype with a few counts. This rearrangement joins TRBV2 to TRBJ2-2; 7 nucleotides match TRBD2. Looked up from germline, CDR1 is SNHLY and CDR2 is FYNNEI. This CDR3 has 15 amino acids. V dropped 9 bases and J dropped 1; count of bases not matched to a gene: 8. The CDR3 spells CARGVIAGNTGELFF. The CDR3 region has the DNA TGTGCCAGAGGGGTGATAGCGGGGAACACCGGGGAGCTGTTTTTT.

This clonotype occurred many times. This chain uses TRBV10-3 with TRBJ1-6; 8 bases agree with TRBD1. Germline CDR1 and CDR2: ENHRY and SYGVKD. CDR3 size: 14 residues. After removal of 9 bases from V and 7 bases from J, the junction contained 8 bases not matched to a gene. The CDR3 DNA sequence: TGTGCCATAGGGACAGGTCTTAGCAATTCACCCCTCCACTTT. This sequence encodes CAIGTGLSNSPLHF.

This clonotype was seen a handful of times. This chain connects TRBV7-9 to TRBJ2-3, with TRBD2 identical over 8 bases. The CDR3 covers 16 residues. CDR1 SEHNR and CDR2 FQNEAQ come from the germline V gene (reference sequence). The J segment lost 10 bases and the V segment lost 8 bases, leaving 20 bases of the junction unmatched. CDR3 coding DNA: TGTGCCAGCTCGGGCCCTGTAAGCGGGGGTTTAGGGGCGCAGTATTTT. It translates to CASSGPVSGGLGAQYF.

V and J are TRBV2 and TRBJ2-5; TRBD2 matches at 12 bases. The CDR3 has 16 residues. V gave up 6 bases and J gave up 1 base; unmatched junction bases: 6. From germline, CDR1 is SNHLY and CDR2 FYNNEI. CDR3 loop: CASSPRTSGAQETQYF. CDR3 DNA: TGTGCCAGCAGCCCAAGGACTAGCGGGGCCCAAGAGACCCAGTACTTC.

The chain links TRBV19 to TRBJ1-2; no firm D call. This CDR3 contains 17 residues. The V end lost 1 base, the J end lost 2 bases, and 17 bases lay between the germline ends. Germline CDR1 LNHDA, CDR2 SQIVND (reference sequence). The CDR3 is CASSIVIGLTANYGYTF. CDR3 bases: TGTGCCAGTAGTATAGTGATAGGACTCACTGCAAACTATGGCTACACCTTC.

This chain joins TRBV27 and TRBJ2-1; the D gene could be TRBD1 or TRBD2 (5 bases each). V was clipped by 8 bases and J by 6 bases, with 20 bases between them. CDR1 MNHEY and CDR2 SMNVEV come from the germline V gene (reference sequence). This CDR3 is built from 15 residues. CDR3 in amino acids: CASRSGLRGANEQFF. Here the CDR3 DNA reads TGTGCCAGCCGCTCTGGGTTACGGGGCGCCAATGAGCAGTTCTTC.

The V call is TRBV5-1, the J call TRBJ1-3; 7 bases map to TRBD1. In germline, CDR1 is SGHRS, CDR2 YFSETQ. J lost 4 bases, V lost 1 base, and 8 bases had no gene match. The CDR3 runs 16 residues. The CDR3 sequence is CASSLSRQGVGNTIYF. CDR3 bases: TGCGCCAGCAGCTTGTCGCGGCAGGGGGTAGGAAACACCATATATTTT.

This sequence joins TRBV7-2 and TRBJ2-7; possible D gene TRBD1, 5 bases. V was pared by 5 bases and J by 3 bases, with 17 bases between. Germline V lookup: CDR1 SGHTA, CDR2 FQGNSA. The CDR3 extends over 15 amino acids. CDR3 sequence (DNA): TGTGCCAGCAGCAGAGAGGCAGGGTCAGTCTACGAGCAGTACTTC. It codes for CASSREAGSVYEQYF.

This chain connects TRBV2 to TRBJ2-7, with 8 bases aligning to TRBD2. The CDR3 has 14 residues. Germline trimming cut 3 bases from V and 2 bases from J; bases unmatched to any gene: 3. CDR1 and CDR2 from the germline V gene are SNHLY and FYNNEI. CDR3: CASSDLAGPYEQYF. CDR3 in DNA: TGTGCCAGCAGTGACCTAGCGGGTCCCTACGAGCAGTACTTC.

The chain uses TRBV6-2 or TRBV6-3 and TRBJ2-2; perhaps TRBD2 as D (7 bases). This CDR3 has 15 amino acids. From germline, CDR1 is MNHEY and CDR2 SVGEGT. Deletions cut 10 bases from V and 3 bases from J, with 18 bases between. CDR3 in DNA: TGTGCCACCCAGAGGGGGGGGGCCTACACCGGGGAGCTGTTTTTT. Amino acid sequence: CATQRGGAYTGELFF.